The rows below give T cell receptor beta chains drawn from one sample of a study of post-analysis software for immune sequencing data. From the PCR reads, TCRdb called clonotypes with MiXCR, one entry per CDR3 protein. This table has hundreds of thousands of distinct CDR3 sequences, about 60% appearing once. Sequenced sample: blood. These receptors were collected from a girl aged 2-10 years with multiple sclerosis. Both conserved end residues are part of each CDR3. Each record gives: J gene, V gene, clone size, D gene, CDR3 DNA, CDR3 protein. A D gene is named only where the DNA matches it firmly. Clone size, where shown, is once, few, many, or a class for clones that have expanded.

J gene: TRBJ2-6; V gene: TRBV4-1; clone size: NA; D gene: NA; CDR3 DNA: TGCGCCAGCACCACGCGTTTGGGCTCTGGGGCCAACGTCCTGACTTTC; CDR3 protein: CASTTRLGSGANVLTF
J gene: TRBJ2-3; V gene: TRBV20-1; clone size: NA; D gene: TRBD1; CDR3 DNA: TGCAGTACCTCTAGGGGGACAGGACGCACAGATACGCAGTATTTT; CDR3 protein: CSTSRGTGRTDTQYF
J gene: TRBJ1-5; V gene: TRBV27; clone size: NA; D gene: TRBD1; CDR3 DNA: TGTGCCAGCAGTCCCTCGACAGGGGAGGAGGGTCAGCCCCAGCATTTT; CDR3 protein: CASSPSTGEEGQPQHF
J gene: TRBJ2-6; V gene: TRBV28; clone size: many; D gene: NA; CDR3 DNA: TGTGCCAGCAGTCCTCGGTTCGCCCCGTTCTCTGGGGCCAACGTCCTGACTTTC; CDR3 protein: CASSPRFAPFSGANVLTF
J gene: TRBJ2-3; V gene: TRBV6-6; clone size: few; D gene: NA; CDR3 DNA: TGTGCCAGCAGCACGTCCCTACAGGGAGATACGCAGTATTTT; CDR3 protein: CASSTSLQGDTQYF
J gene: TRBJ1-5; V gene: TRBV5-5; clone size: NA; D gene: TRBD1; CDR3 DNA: TGTGCCAGCAAAACAGGGGGCGCGGGTCAGCCCCAGCATTTT; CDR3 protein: CASKTGGAGQPQHF
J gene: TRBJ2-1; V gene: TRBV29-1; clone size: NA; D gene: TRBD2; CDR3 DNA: TGCAGCGTGGAACTAGCGGGAGGGGCGGGGTACAATGAGCAGTTCTTC; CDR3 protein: CSVELAGGAGYNEQFF
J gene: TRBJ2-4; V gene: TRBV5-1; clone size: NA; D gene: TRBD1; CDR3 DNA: TGCGCCAGCAGCGTCAACAGGGGCCGGGGAGAGCAGTACTTC; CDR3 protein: CASSVNRGRGEQYF
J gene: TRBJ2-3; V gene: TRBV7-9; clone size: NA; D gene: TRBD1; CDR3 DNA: TGTGCCGGGGGACAGGGGACAGATACGCAGTATTTT; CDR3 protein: CAGGQGTDTQYF
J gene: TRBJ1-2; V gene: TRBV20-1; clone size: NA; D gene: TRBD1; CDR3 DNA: TGCAGTGCTGGGGACAGTAGGAGCTACACCTTC; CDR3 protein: CSAGDSRSYTF
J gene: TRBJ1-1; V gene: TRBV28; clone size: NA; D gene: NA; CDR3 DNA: TGTGCCAGCAGTCTTCCCGGCACCCTGGGCACTGAAGCTTTCTTT; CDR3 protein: CASSLPGTLGTEAFF
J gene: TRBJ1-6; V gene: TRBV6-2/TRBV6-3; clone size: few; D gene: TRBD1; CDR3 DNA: TGTGCCAGCAGATATCCTGGACAGGGGAAAAGTTCACCCCTCCACTTT; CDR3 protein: CASRYPGQGKSSPLHF
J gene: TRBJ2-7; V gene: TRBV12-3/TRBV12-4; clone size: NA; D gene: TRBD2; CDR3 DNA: TGTGCCAGCAGTGACCCCGGGGCTAGCGGGAGGAACGAGCAGTACTTC; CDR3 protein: CASSDPGASGRNEQYF
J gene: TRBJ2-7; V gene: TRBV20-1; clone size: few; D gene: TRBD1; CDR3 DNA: TGCAGTGCTCATGAGCCTACAGGGGGGACCTACGAGCAGTACTTC; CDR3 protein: CSAHEPTGGTYEQYF
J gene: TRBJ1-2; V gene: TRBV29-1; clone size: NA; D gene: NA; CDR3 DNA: TGCAGCGTCGTAGAATGGGACACTGAAGCTAACTATGGCTACACCTTC; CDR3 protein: CSVVEWDTEANYGYTF
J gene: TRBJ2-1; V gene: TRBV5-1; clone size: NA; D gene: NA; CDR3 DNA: TGCGCCAGCAGCTTGTTTCTCGGGGACAATGAGCAGTTCTTC; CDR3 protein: CASSLFLGDNEQFF
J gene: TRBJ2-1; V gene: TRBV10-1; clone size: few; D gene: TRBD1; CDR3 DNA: TGCGCCAGCAGTGATCCCGGGACAGGGCTCAATGAGCAGTTCTTC; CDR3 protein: CASSDPGTGLNEQFF
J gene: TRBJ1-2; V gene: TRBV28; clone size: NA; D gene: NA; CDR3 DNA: TGTGCCAGCAGGGGCAGGGTAAACTATGGCTACACCTTC; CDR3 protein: CASRGRVNYGYTF
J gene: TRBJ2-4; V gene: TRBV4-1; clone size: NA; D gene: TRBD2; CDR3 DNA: TGCGCCAGCAGCCTAACCGTGACTAGCGGGAGTGAGCAGTACTTC; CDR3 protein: CASSLTVTSGSEQYF
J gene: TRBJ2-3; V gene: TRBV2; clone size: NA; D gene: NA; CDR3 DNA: TGTGCCAGCGGCCGGGACTCGCTCACAGATACGCAGTATTTT; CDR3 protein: CASGRDSLTDTQYF
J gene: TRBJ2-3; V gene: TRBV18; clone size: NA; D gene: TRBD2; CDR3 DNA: TGTGCCAGCTCACCCCCGTGGGGGGGTAGCACAGATACGCAGTATTTT; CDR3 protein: CASSPPWGGSTDTQYF
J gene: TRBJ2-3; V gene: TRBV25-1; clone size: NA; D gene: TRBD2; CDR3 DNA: TGTGCCAGCAGTCTGCTAGCGGGTTCAGATACGCAGTATTTT; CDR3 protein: CASSLLAGSDTQYF
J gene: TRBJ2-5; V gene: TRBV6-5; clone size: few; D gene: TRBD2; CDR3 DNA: TGTGCCAGCAGTTACTCGACTAGCGGGAGAGGAGAGACCCAGTACTTC; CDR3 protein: CASSYSTSGRGETQYF
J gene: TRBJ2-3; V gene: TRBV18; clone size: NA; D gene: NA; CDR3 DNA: TGTGCCAGCTCACCACGTGAAGCGGATACGCAGTATTTT; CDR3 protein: CASSPREADTQYF
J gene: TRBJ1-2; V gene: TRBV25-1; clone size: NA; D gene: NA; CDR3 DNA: TGTGCCAGCAGGGTAGGCAGGGTCTACACCTTC; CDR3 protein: CASRVGRVYTF
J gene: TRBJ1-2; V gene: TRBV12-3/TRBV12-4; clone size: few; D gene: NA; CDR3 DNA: TGTGCCAGCAGTTTAGGGCAGGGGTGGGGCTACACCTTC; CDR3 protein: CASSLGQGWGYTF
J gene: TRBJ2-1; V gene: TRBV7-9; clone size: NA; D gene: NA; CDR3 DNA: TGTGCCAGCAGCCAAACAGGGATCTCCTACAATGAGCAGTTCTTC; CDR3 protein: CASSQTGISYNEQFF
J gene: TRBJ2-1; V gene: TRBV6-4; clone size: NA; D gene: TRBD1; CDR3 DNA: TGTGCCAGCAGTGCAGGGACAGGGGGCTACAATGAGCAGTTCTTC; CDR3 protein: CASSAGTGGYNEQFF
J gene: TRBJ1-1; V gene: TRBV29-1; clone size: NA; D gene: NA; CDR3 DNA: TGCAGCGCTACAGGGCCCATGAACACTGAAGCTTTCTTT; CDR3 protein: CSATGPMNTEAFF
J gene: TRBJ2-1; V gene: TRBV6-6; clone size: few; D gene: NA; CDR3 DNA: TGTGCCAGCAGCGATATCCGGAATGAGCAGTTCTTC; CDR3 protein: CASSDIRNEQFF
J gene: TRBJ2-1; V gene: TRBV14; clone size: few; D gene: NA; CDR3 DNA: TGTGCCAGCAGCCCTAAAGGGGGTCCCCCCTACAATGAGCAGTTCTTC; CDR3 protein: CASSPKGGPPYNEQFF
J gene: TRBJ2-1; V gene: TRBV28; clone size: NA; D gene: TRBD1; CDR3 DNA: TGTGCCAGTCGGGACAGGGGGCCCGAGCCGAACAATGAGCAGTTCTTC; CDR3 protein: CASRDRGPEPNNEQFF
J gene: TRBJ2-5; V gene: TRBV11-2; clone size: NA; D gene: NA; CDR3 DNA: TGTGCCAGCAGCTCTGACTGGGGCGAGACCCAGTACTTC; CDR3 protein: CASSSDWGETQYF
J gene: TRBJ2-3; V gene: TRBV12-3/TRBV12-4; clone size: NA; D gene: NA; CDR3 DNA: TGTGCCAGCAGTTTAGGGGGTCGAGATACGCAGTATTTT; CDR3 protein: CASSLGGRDTQYF
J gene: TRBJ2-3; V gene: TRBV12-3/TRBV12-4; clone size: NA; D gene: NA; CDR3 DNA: TGTGCCAGTCGGGACCCCGACACAGATACGCAGTATTTT; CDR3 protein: CASRDPDTDTQYF
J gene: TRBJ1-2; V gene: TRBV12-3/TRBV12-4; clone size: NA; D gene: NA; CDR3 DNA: TGTGCCAGCAGCCGCCGTGGAGGGGAGAGGGGGGGCTACACCTTC; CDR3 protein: CASSRRGGERGGYTF
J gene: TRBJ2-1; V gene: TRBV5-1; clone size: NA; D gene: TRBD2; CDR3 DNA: TGCGCCAGCAGCTTGGCCCGCGGGGGGGATTACTTCAATGAGCAGTTCTTC; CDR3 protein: CASSLARGGDYFNEQFF
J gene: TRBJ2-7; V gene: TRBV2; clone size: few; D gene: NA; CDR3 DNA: TGTGCCAGCACTCGAGGGGGGTACTACGAGCAGTACTTC; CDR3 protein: CASTRGGYYEQYF
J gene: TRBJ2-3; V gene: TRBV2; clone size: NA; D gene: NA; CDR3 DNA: TGTGCCAGCAGTGAGCTCATAGGAAGCACAGATACGCAGTATTTT; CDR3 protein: CASSELIGSTDTQYF
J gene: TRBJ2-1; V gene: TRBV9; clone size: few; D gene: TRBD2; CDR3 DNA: TGTGCCAGCAGCTCTAGCGGGAGGGCCTACAATGAGCAGTTCTTC; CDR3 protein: CASSSSGRAYNEQFF
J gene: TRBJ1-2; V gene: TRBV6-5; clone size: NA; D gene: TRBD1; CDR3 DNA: TGTGCCAGCAGTCCTCGGACAGGGCGCCATGGCTACACCTTC; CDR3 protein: CASSPRTGRHGYTF
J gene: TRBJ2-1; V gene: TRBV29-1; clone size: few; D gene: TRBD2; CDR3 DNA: TGCAGCGTCGAGGAGGCTAGCGGGGGGGATATCTCCTACAATGAGCAGTTCTTC; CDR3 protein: CSVEEASGGDISYNEQFF
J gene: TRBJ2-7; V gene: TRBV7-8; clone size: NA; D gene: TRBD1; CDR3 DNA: TGTGCCAGCAGCTCACAGGGGTATAGCTCCTACGAGCAGTACTTC; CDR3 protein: CASSSQGYSSYEQYF
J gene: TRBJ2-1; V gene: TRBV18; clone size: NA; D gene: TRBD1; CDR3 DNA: TGTGCCAGCTCACCGGACAGGTCAAACTACAATGAGCAGTTCTTC; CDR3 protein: CASSPDRSNYNEQFF
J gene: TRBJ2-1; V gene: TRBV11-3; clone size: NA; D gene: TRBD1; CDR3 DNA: TGTGCCAGCAGCTTAAGGTCGACAGGGGCCTACAATGAGCAGTTCTTC; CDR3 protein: CASSLRSTGAYNEQFF
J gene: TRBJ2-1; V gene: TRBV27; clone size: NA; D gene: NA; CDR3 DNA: TGTGCCAGCAGCGAAACAGGGTCCAATGAGCAGTTCTTC; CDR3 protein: CASSETGSNEQFF
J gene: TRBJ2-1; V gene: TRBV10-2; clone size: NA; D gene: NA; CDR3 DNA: TGCGCCAGCAGTGAGCGGTCAGCCGCTGTGGGGTTCTTC; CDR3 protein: CASSERSAAVGFF